The present entry profiles one T cell receptor beta chain with its context. The antigen it recognizes is unknown. Per-base qualities were not stored, and no clone one base away is much larger. The method was RT-PCR. Instrument on record: NextSeq 550. TCRdb ran its own pipeline on the public reads, namely fastp trimming at Q25 and MiXCR clone calling, and kept in-frame beta chains. Under each unique CDR3 protein, matching rows form one entry showing the most common genes and DNA. The sample table shows about 100,000 distinct CDR3 sequences, and 35% are seen once. The ten largest clones take up 27% of the sample. Spanning cysteine to phenylalanine, the CDR3 consists of 16 amino acids. The sequence is cut down to CDR3 DNA, 48 bases in frame from base 1. V and J lose 5 bases and 4 bases, and a span of 20 bases separates them. The data stem from a study of patients and donors after allogeneic stem cell transplantation (dated by TCRdb to 2020 to 2021).

The material sequenced was blood, either unsorted or a sorted T cell fraction (not recorded which). Recombination linked TRBV12-3 or TRBV12-4 to TRBJ1-1; matching of 5 bases hints at TRBD1 as the D gene. The receptor comes from a human donor who was either an allogeneic HSCT recipient or a stem cell or donor lymphocyte infusion donor (not recorded which). It is not recorded whose cells these are; they may come from a transplant donor. The DNA sequence follows: TGTGCCAGCAGTCCCCCCGTTGGGGGGTTCGTCACTGAAGCTTTCTTT. Its translation is CASSPPVGGFVTEAFF.